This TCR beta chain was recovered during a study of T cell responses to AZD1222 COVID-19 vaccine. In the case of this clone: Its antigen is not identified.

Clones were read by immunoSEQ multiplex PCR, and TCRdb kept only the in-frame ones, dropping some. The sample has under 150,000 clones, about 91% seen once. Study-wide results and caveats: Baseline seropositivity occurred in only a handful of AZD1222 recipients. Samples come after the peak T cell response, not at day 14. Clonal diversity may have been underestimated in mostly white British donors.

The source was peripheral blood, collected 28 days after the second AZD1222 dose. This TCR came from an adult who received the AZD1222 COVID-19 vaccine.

The CDR3 DNA follows: TGTGCCAGCAGTACAGGGGGGGGTGCAGATACGCAGTATTTT. Translation: CASSTGGGADTQYF. This chain connects TRBV28 to TRBJ2-3, with a weak D call TRBD1 (8 bases). The V gene's germline CDR1 is MDHEN and CDR2 SYDVKM. The CDR3 is 14 residues long. Trimming removed 5 bases from V and 4 bases from J, with 13 bases in between. Filled out from reference TRBV28 and TRBJ2-3, the complete variable domain reads DVKVTQSSRYLVKRTGEKVFLECVQDMDHENMFWYRQDPGLGLRLIYFSYDVKMKEKGDIPEGYSVSREKKERFSLILESASTNQTSMYLCASSTGGGADTQYFGPGTRLTVL.